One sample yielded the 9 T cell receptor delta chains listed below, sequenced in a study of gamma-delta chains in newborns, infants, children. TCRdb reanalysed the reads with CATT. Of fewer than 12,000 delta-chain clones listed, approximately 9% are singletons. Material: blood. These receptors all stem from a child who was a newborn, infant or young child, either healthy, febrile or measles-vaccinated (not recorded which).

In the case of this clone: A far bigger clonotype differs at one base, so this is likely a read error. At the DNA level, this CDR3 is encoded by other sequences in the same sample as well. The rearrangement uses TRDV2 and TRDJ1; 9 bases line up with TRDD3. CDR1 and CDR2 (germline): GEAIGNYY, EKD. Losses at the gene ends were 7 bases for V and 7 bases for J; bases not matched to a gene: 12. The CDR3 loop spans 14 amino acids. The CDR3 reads CACDPLGDRAKLIF. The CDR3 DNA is TGTGCCTGCGACCCCCTGGGGGATCGGGCTAAACTCATCTTT.

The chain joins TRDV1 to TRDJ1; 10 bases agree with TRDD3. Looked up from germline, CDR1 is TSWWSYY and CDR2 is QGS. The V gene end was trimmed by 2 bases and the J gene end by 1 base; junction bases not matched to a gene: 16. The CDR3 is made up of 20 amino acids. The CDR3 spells CALGERFLKGDTRGTDKLIF. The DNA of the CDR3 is TGTGCTCTTGGGGAAAGGTTCCTTAAGGGGGATACGCGGGGCACCGATAAACTCATCTTT.

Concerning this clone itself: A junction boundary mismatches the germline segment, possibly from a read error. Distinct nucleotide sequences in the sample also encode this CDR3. The CDR3, as DNA: TGTGCCTGTGACACCGTAAGGCTGATGGGTCGAGCAAACGGGATCTCCGATAAACTCATCTTC. As protein: CACDTVRLMGRANGISDKLIF. This rearrangement joins TRDV2 to TRDJ1, with D perhaps matching TRDD3 (5 bases). The CDR3 totals 21 residues. CDR1 GEAIGNYY and CDR2 EKD come from the germline V gene.

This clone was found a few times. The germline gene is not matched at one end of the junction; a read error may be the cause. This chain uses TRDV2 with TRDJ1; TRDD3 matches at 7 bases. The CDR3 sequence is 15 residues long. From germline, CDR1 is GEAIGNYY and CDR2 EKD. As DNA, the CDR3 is TGTGCCTGCGACACGCTGGGGGTTAACACCTATAAACTCATCTTT. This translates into CACDTLGVNTYKLIF.

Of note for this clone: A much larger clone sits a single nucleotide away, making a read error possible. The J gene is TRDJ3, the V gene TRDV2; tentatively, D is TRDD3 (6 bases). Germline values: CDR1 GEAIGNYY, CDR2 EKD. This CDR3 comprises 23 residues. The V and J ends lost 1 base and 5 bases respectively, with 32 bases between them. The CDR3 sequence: CACDTGSLLEDTSGARDTRQMFF. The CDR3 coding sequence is TGTGCCTGTGACACTGGGTCTTTACTGGAGGATACTTCGGGTGCCCGGGACACCCGACAGATGTTTTTC.

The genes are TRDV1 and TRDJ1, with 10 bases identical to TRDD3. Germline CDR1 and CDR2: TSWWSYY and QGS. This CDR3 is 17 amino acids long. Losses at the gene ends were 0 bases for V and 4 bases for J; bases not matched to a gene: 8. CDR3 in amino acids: CALGELKRWGILDKLIF. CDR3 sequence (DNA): TGTGCTCTTGGGGAACTCAAGCGATGGGGGATACTCGATAAACTCATCTTT.

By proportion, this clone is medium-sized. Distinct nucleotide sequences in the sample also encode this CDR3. This CDR3 is CALGESSPKGDKLEVYTDKLIF. DNA for the CDR3: TGTGCTCTTGGGGAATCCTCCCCCAAAGGGGATAAATTGGAGGTATACACCGATAAACTCATCTTT. This chain connects TRDV1 to TRDJ1, with 7 bases aligning to TRDD3. CDR3 length: 22 amino acids. Germline CDR1 TSWWSYY, CDR2 QGS. V lost 2 bases and J lost 0; bases outside the gene matches: 24.

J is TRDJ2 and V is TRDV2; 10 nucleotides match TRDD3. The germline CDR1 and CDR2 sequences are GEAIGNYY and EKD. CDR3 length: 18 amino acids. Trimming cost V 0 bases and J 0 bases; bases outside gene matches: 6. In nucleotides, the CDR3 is TGTGCCTGTGACACCATACTGGGGGATCCAGCTTTGACAGCACAACTCTTCTTT. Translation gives CACDTILGDPALTAQLFF.

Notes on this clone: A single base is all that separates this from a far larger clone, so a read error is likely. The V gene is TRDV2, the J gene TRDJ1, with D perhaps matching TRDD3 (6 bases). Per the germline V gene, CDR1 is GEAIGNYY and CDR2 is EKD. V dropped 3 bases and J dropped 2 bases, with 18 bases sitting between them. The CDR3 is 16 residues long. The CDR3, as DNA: TGTGCCTGTGACCCCTGGAGGCTGGGGAGTACCGATAAACTCATCTTT. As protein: CACDPWRLGSTDKLIF.